This entry is about one T cell receptor (beta chain). Its target is unknown. This sample is drawn from a study of beta chain features in type 1 diabetes. The study, taken as a whole, reports: Naive, central memory and Treg TCRB repertoires seemed to resemble each other more closely in patients than they did in healthy donors. Moderate yet significant TCRB CDR3 shortening was seen in Type 1 diabetes patients in all four CD4+ subsets. There were fewer insertions and more deletions at the VDJ junctions of type 1 diabetes patients.

The CDR3 has 16 amino acids. Germline assignment: CDR1 SGDLS and CDR2 YYNGEE. The J segment lost 0 bases and the V segment lost 0 bases, leaving 3 bases of the junction unmatched. Since all of the isolated RNA was reverse transcribed, expressed TCRB transcripts were what got sequenced. The data were produced by immunoSEQ multiplex PCR, yet TCRdb's version contains in-frame clones alone and is incomplete. The sample lists about 180,000 clones, almost 8% occurring once. V is TRBV9 and J is TRBJ1-3, with 7 bases identical to TRBD1. The source is a man younger than 30 with type 1 diabetes. Sequencing was performed on central memory CD4+ T cells from blood. The CDR3: CASSVVAGGSGNTIYF. The CDR3 DNA is TGTGCCAGCAGCGTAGTCGCAGGGGGCTCTGGAAACACCATATATTTT.